The clone carrying this T cell receptor (beta chain) turned up a few times. The CDR3 totals 14 residues. V lost 3 bases and J 8 bases, leaving 13 bases between the germline ends. CDR1 LNHDA and CDR2 SQIVND come from the germline V gene (reference sequence). This sample was included in a study of cytotoxic CD8 clonotypes in ibrutinib-treated CLL. Profiling relied on immunoSEQ multiplex PCR, and the TCRdb table lists in-frame clones only, not all of them. The sample consists of 250,000 to 350,000 clones, 76% of them appearing once. The specimen was PBMCs, collected at disease progression, from a patient treated with ibrutinib. The V call is TRBV19, the J call TRBJ1-4, with D possibly matching TRBD1 (5 bases). The clonotype was recovered from a human donor with chronic lymphocytic leukemia. As DNA, the CDR3 is TGTGCCAGTAGTATTCTCGGGGCAGGGGAAAAACTGTTTTTT. This codes for CASSILGAGEKLFF.